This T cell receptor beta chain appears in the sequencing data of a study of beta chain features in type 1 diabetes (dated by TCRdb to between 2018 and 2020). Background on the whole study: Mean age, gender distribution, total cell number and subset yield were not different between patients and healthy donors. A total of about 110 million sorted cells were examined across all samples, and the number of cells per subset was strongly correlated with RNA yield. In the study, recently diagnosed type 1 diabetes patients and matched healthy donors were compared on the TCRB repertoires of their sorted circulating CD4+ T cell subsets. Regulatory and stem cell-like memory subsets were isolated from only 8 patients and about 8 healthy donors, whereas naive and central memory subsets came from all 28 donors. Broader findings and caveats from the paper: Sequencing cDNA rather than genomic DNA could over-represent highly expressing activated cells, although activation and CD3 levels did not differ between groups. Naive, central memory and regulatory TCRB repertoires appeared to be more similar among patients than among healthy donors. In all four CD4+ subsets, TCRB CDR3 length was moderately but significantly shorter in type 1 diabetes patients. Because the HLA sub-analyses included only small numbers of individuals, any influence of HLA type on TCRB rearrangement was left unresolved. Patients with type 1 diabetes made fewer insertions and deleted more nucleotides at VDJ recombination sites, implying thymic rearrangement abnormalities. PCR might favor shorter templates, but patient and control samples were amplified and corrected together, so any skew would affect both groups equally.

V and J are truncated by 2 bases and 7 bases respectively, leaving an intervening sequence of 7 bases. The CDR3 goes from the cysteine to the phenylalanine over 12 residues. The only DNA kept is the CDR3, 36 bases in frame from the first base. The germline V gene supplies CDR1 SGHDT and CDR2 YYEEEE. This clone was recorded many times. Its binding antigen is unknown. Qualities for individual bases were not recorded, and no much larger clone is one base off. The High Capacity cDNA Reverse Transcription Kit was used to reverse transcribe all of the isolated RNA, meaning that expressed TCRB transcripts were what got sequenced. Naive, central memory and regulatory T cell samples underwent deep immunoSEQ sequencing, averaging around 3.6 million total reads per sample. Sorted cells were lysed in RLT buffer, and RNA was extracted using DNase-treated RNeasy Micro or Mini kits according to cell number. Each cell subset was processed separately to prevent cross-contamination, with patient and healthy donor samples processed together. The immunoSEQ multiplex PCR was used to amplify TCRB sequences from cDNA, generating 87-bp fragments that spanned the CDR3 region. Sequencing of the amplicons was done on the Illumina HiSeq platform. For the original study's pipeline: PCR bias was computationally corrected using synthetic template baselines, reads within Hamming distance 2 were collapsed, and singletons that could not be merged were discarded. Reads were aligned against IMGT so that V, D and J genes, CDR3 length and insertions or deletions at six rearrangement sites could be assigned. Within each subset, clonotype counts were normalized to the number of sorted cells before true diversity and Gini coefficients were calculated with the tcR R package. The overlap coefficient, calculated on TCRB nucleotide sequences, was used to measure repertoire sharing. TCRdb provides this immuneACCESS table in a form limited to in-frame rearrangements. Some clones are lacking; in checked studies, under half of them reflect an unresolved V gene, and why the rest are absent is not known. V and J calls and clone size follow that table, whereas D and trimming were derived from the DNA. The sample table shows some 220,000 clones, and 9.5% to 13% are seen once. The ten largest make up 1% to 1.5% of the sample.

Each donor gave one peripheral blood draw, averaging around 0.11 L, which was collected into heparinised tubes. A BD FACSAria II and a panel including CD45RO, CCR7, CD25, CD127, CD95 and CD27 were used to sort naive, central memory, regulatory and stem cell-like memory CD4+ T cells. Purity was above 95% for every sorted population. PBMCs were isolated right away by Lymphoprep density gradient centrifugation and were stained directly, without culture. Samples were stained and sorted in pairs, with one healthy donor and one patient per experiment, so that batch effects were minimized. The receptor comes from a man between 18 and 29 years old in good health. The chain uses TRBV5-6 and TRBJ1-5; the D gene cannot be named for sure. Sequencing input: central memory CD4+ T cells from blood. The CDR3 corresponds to CASSLGKQPQHF. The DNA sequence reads TGTGCCAGCAGCTTAGGAAAACAGCCCCAGCATTTT.